This entry lists 7 T cell receptor beta chains sequenced from one sample in a study of response to subunit inactivated influenza vaccine. TCRdb passed the RT-PCR reads through MiXCR, listing each CDR3 protein once. The data hold fewer than 200,000 distinct CDR3 sequences, with nearly 9.5% observed a single time. This specimen consisted of non-naive T cells sorted from PBMCs, obtained on the day of vaccination. These receptors were obtained from a man in his fifties or sixties who received an inactivated influenza vaccine.

This clonotype was seen ten or more times. The CDR3 region has the DNA TGTGCCAGCATGGGACGGATGAATCAGCCCCAGCATTTT. This codes for CASMGRMNQPQHF. V gene TRBV28 combines with J gene TRBJ1-5, with a possible D match to TRBD1 (5 bases). Germline V gives CDR1 MDHEN, CDR2 SYDVKM. The V end was cut by 7 bases, the J end by 4 bases, with 11 bases between. This CDR3 spans 13 amino acids.

The chain couples TRBV7-2 to TRBJ1-1, with D possibly being TRBD1 (6 bases). This CDR3 region has 16 residues. V was pared by 2 bases and J by 1 base, with 14 bases between. Looked up from germline, CDR1 is SGHTA and CDR2 is FQGNSA. The CDR3 coding sequence is TGTGCCAGCAGCTTATTAGGGGGAGGGACGAACACTGAAGCTTTCTTT. Translated: CASSLLGGGTNTEAFF.

In this sample, this clonotype turned up a few times. The chain links TRBV5-5 to TRBJ1-6; possibly TRBD1 for D (5 bases). Germline V gene sequence: CDR1 SGHKS, CDR2 YYEKEE (reference sequence). There are 14 residues in the CDR3. V was trimmed by 4 bases and J by 8 bases, leaving 13 bases between them. The CDR3: CASSPGTADSPLHF. The DNA for the CDR3 is TGTGCCAGCAGCCCCGGGACTGCCGATTCACCCCTCCACTTT.

This clonotype was observed a handful of times. The chain employs TRBV10-3 and TRBJ1-2, with D possibly TRBD1 on 6 matching bases. Germline CDR1 ENHRY, CDR2 SYGVKD. Deletions cut 6 bases from V and 6 bases from J, with 17 bases between. The CDR3 runs to 14 residues. In DNA form, the CDR3 reads TGTGCCATCAGCACCGGTGGGGGGGCGGATGGCTACACCTTC. Residues: CAISTGGGADGYTF.

This clonotype showed up many times. The V and J genes are TRBV20-1 and TRBJ2-3; D call uncertain. CDR1 and CDR2 from the germline V gene are DFQATT and SNEGSKA (reference sequence). CDR3 size: 14 residues. V was clipped by 5 bases and J by 0 bases, with 12 bases between them. Written as DNA, the CDR3 is TGCAGTGCTGAAGACGGGCGTAGCACAGATACGCAGTATTTT. It translates to CSAEDGRSTDTQYF.

This clonotype was detected a few times. The V gene is TRBV2, the J gene TRBJ2-2; D is undetermined. Trimming cost V 3 bases and J 0 bases, with 8 bases left between them. The germline V gene encodes CDR1 SNHLY and CDR2 FYNNEI. CDR3 length equals 15 residues. The DNA for the CDR3 is TGTGCCAGCAGTGAGGTAAAACCGAACACCGGGGAGCTGTTTTTT. Encoded protein: CASSEVKPNTGELFF.

The genes are TRBV29-1 and TRBJ2-1, with D perhaps assigned TRBD1 or TRBD2 (5 bases each). Germline assignment: CDR1 SQVTM and CDR2 ANQGSEA. Deletions cut 2 bases from V and 3 bases from J, with 17 bases between. This CDR3 contains 16 residues. The CDR3 region is CSVELPGSTIYNEQFF. Written as DNA, the CDR3 is TGCAGCGTTGAACTCCCAGGGAGTACGATCTACAATGAGCAGTTCTTC.